This T cell receptor beta chain was obtained from a study of identical twins. Study-wide results and caveats: Invariant MAIT and iNKT cells could partly confound zero-insertion analyses. Its conclusions, products of cross-sectional statistical analysis, did not come from following the same donors. Sequences that were beta out-of-frame showed weaker excess twin sharing.

About this clonotype itself: Antigen unknown.

cDNA carried unique molecular identifiers, and a universal primer site was added by template switching. TCRdb called the 5' RACE reads again in MiXCR, with one record for every CDR3 protein. The sample shows 1,800,000 or so distinct CDR3 sequences, roughly 35% of them seen only once. Sequencing was done on a sample of cord blood. The sequence came from a newborn girl in good health.

CDR3 residues: CSARLLAGGSSSYEQYF. Written as DNA, the CDR3 is TGCAGTGCTCGCTTACTAGCGGGAGGATCAAGCTCCTACGAGCAGTACTTC. The genes are TRBV20-1 and TRBJ2-7, with TRBD2 matching 12 bases. The CDR3 loop spans 17 amino acids. After removal of 5 bases from V and 0 bases from J, the junction contained 11 bases not matched to a gene. From germline, CDR1 is DFQATT and CDR2 SNEGSKA (reference sequence).